This T cell receptor beta chain emerged from a study of T cells in Graves' hyperthyroidism and ophthalmopathy. Study-wide context: Peripheral blood draws took place at initial diagnosis, ahead of any treatment. Study-wide results and caveats: From stable hyperthyroidism, ophthalmopathy was separated by a 13 V-J model. The majority of expanded thyroid clonotypes above 0.001 also appeared in blood.

Amplification of TCR beta CDR3 regions was performed using RNA transcripts as template. Initially, a first-round RT-PCR of the TCR CDR3 employed the HTBI primer set. Each CDR3 protein is one row after TCRdb ran MiXCR on the multiplex PCR reads. The sample has around 380,000 distinct CDR3 sequences, around an eighth seen once. This clonotype was seen a handful of times. Its antigen is as yet unknown. Germline CDR1 reads LGHNA; CDR2 reads YNFKEQ. Deletions cut 0 bases from V and 9 bases from J, with 15 bases between. The CDR3 has 15 amino acids. The specimen sequenced was blood. The sequence came from a man in his thirties or forties with Graves' hyperthyroidism that later progressed to Graves' ophthalmopathy. This chain joins TRBV4-2 and TRBJ1-5; D not certain. CDR3 loop: CASSQDSALTGPQHF. The CDR3 DNA sequence: TGTGCCAGCAGCCAAGACTCCGCCTTGACCGGGCCCCAGCATTTT.